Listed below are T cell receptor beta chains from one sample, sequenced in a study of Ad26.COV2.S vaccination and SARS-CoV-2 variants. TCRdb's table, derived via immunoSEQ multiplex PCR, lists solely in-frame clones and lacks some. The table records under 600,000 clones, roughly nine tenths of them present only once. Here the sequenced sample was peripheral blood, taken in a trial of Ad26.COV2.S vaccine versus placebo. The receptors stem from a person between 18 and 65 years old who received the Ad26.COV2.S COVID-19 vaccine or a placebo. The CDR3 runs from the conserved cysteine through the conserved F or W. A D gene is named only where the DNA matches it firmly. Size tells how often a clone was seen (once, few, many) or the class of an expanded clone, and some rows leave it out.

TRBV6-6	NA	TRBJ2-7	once	CASSLNRDEQYF	TGTGCCAGCAGTTTAAACAGGGACGAGCAGTACTTC
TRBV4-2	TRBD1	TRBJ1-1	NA	CASSHGDRGTEAFF	TGTGCCAGCAGCCACGGGGACAGGGGCACTGAAGCTTTCTTT
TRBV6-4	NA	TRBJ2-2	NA	CASSPEGTMNTGELFF	TGTGCCAGCAGTCCCGAGGGGACAATGAACACCGGGGAGCTGTTTTTT
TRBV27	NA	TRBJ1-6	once	CASRGEGYNSPLHF	TGTGCCAGCAGGGGCGAGGGTTATAATTCACCCCTCCACTTT
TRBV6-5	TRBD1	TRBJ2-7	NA	CASSHRDRGYEQYF	TGTGCCAGCAGTCACCGGGACAGGGGGTACGAGCAGTACTTC
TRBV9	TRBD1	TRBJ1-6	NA	CASSTRTGVTPLHF	TGTGCCAGCAGCACCCGGACAGGGGTAACACCCCTCCACTTT
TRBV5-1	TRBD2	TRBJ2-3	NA	CASRLRLAGSTDTQYF	TGCGCCAGCAGACTCCGACTAGCGGGGAGCACAGATACGCAGTATTTT
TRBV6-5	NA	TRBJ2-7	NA	CASSYHLQTSEQYF	TGTGCCAGCAGTTATCATCTCCAGACATCCGAGCAGTACTTC
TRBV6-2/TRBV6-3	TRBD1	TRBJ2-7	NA	CASSSGQGQYF	TGTGCCAGCAGTTCCGGACAGGGGCAGTACTTC
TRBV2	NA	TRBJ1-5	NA	CASSDVTNSNQPQHF	TGTGCCAGCAGTGATGTGACAAATAGCAATCAGCCCCAGCATTTT
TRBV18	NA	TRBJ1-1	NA	CASSPRGRNTEAFF	TGTGCCAGCTCACCAAGAGGGAGGAACACTGAAGCTTTCTTT
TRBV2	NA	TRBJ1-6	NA	CASSAGSPLHF	TGTGCCAGCAGTGCTGGATCACCCCTCCACTTT
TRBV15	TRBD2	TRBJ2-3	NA	CATSRDRRGLAIDTQYF	TGTGCCACCAGCAGAGATCGTCGGGGACTAGCGATAGATACGCAGTATTTT
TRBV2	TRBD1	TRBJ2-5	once	CASAQGIETQYF	TGTGCCAGTGCACAGGGGATCGAGACCCAGTACTTC
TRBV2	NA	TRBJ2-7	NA	CASSEGWIIYEQYF	TGTGCCAGCAGTGAGGGTTGGATTATCTACGAGCAGTACTTC
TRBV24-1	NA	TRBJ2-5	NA	CATSEYGSRGTQYF	TGTGCCACCAGTGAATACGGTTCCAGAGGAACCCAGTACTTC
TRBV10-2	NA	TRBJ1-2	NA	CASSVFRGGGYTF	TGCGCCAGCAGTGTCTTTAGGGGGGGAGGCTACACCTTC
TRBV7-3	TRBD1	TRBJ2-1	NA	CASSPDREDEQFF	TGTGCCAGCAGCCCGGACAGGGAAGATGAGCAGTTCTTC
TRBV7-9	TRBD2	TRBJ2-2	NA	CASSPGLAGPTGELFF	TGTGCCAGCAGCCCCGGACTAGCGGGGCCGACCGGGGAGCTGTTTTTT
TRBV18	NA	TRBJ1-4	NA	CASSPTSGGIATNEKLFF	TGTGCCAGCTCACCAACGTCTGGGGGGATTGCCACTAATGAAAAACTGTTTTTT
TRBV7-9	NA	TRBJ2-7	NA	CASSPSLSYEQYF	TGTGCCAGCAGCCCGTCTCTCTCCTACGAGCAGTACTTC
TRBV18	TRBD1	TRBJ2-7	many	CASSPGQGLYEQYF	TGTGCCAGCTCACCGGGACAGGGACTCTACGAGCAGTACTTC
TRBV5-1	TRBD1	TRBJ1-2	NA	CASSSSTGQGSWANYGYTF	TGCGCCAGCAGCTCATCCACGGGACAGGGCAGTTGGGCTAACTATGGCTACACCTTC